These 18 T cell receptor beta chains originate from one sample sequenced in a study of PD-1 blockade in classical Hodgkin lymphoma. Profiled with immunoSEQ multiplex PCR; TCRdb holds only in-frame clones, not every one. Of just over 60,000 clones in the sample, approximately 88% were seen once. Each patient relapsed following autologous stem cell transplantation, and prior brentuximab vedotin exposure differed. Sequences were derived from peripheral blood mononuclear cells (PBMCs), sampled at baseline. These receptors originate from a human donor with classical Hodgkin lymphoma.

V is TRBV18 and J is TRBJ2-7; 9 nucleotides agree with TRBD1. The V gene's germline CDR1 is KGHSH and CDR2 LQKENI. The CDR3 loop spans 15 amino acids. Trimming took 3 bases from V and 2 from J; bases not matched to a gene: 5. The CDR3 DNA follows: TGTGCCAGCTCACCGAGGGACAGGGACCCCTACGAGCAGTACTTC. Protein: CASSPRDRDPYEQYF.

The gene calls are TRBV5-1 and TRBJ1-6; 9 bases map to TRBD1. With V trimmed by 0 bases and J by 8 bases, 6 bases remained unmatched. This CDR3 spans 16 amino acids. Germline lookup yields CDR1 SGHRS and CDR2 YFSETQ. CDR3 coding DNA: TGCGCCAGCAGCTTGGCCGGACAGGGGAACGATTCACCCCTCCACTTT. Amino acid sequence: CASSLAGQGNDSPLHF. Looking up the rest from reference TRBV5-1 and TRBJ1-6 gives the full variable domain: KAGVTQTPRYLIKTRGQQVTLSCSPISGHRSVSWYQQTPGQGLQFLFEYFSETQRNKGNFPGRFSGRQFSNSRSEMNVSTLELGDSALYLCASSLAGQGNDSPLHFGNGTRLTVT.

This clone was seen once. The chain uses TRBV27 and TRBJ2-1, with D unresolved. Germline CDR1 is MNHEY and CDR2 is SMNVEV (reference sequence). The ends were cut back, 1 base at V and 5 bases at J, with 12 bases in the middle. This CDR3 is 15 amino acids long. The CDR3 DNA reads as TGTGCCAGCAGTTTATTCCTCGGTGGGGACAATGAGCAGTTCTTC. Protein sequence: CASSLFLGGDNEQFF.

The chain employs TRBV6-5 and TRBJ2-3; 7 bases map to TRBD2. The CDR3 runs to 14 residues. Looked up from germline, CDR1 is MNHEY and CDR2 is SVGAGI. V lost 6 bases to trimming and J lost 0 bases; unmatched junction nucleotides: 3. The CDR3 sequence is CASRGGSSTDTQYF. The CDR3 coding sequence is TGTGCCAGCAGGGGGGGGAGTAGCACAGATACGCAGTATTTT.

The genes are TRBV9 and TRBJ1-3; D remains ambiguous. V dropped 4 bases and J dropped 3 bases, with 5 bases sitting between them. Per germline, CDR1 SGDLS and CDR2 YYNGEE. The CDR3 consists of 12 residues. CDR3 sequence (DNA): TGTGCCAGCAGCCTAGATGGAAACACCATATATTTT. Translated, it gives CASSLDGNTIYF.

The chain recombines TRBV5-6 with TRBJ2-3, with D uncertain. CDR3 length: 14 amino acids. V was clipped by 2 bases and J by 4 bases, with 11 bases between them. CDR1 is SGHDT and CDR2 is YYEEEE in the germline V gene. CDR3 in DNA: TGTGCCAGCAGCTTCCCGACTCGCTCAGATACGCAGTATTTT. Amino acids: CASSFPTRSDTQYF.

The chain carries TRBV5-1 and TRBJ2-5; maybe TRBD1 (6 bases). Germline V lookup: CDR1 SGHRS, CDR2 YFSETQ. There are 15 residues in the CDR3. V lost 3 bases and J lost 5, with 17 bases in between. CDR3 nucleotide sequence: TGCGCCAGCAGCTCGGCAGGGGTAATTAGGGAGACCCAGTACTTC. Translated, it gives CASSSAGVIRETQYF. Combining the CDR3 with reference TRBV5-1 and TRBJ2-5 gives the whole variable domain KAGVTQTPRYLIKTRGQQVTLSCSPISGHRSVSWYQQTPGQGLQFLFEYFSETQRNKGNFPGRFSGRQFSNSRSEMNVSTLELGDSALYLCASSSAGVIRETQYFGPGTRLLVL.

The chain links TRBV30 to TRBJ2-7; no clear D gene. The CDR3 totals 11 residues. V dropped 0 bases and J dropped 4 bases, with 4 bases sitting between them. CDR1 and CDR2 from the germline V gene are GTSNPN and SVGIG (reference sequence). DNA of the CDR3: TGTGCCTGGAGTGTGGGATACGAGCAGTACTTC. As protein: CAWSVGYEQYF.

This sequence joins TRBV7-2 and TRBJ1-6, with 10 nucleotides matching TRBD1. V lost 4 bases, J lost 14 bases, and 11 bases stayed unmatched. In germline, CDR1 is SGHTA, CDR2 FQGNSA. The CDR3 contains 15 residues. In nucleotides, the CDR3 is TGTGCCAGCAGCTCACGGACAGGGGGAAGTGGGACCCTCCACTTT. Amino acids: CASSSRTGGSGTLHF.

This chain uses TRBV19 with TRBJ2-7; a weak D match, TRBD2 (6 bases). Trimming took 4 bases from V and 1 from J, leaving 17 bases between them. The CDR3 length is 16 residues. In germline, CDR1 is LNHDA, CDR2 SQIVND (reference sequence). This CDR3 is CASSNGAGPRSYEQYF. The CDR3, as DNA: TGTGCCAGTAGTAATGGAGCGGGCCCAAGATCCTACGAGCAGTACTTC.

The V and J genes are TRBV11-2 and TRBJ1-2; no reliable D call. Germline loops: CDR1 SGHAT, CDR2 FQNNGV. The V gene lost 5 bases and the J gene lost 2 bases, with 12 bases spanning the gap. CDR3 length equals 14 residues. The chain's CDR3 is CASSRDGNNYGYTF. DNA for the CDR3: TGTGCCAGCAGCCGCGATGGGAACAACTATGGCTACACCTTC. The complete variable domain, with remaining parts taken from reference TRBV11-2 and TRBJ1-2, reads EAGVAQSPRYKIIEKRQSVAFWCNPISGHATLYWYQQILGQGPKLLIQFQNNGVVDDSQLPKDRFSAERLKGVDSTLKIQPAKLEDSAVYLCASSRDGNNYGYTFGSGTRLTVV.

The rearrangement uses TRBV10-1 and TRBJ1-4; D ambiguous. The CDR3 totals 16 residues. The germline V gene has CDR1 WNHNN and CDR2 SYGVQD (reference sequence). Trimming took 2 bases from V and 0 from J, leaving 10 bases between them. CDR3 coding DNA: TGCGCCAGCAGTGAGGACGGAAAATCAACTAATGAAAAACTGTTTTTT. Protein sequence: CASSEDGKSTNEKLFF.

The chain joins TRBV7-6 to TRBJ1-3, with 7 bases that match TRBD1. Germline CDR1 is SGHVS and CDR2 is FNYEAQ. With 2 bases clipped from V and 0 bases from J, the junction kept 7 bases outside the gene matches. The CDR3 runs to 17 residues. This CDR3 reads CASSLPRDSFSGNTIYF. The DNA of the CDR3 is TGTGCCAGCAGCTTACCACGGGACAGCTTCTCTGGAAACACCATATATTTT.

This clone was counted at least ten times. The chain employs TRBV28 and TRBJ1-5; TRBD1 is a possible D gene (6 bases). V gave up 2 bases and J gave up 0 bases, with 17 bases separating them. This CDR3 is 18 amino acids long. CDR1 and CDR2 (germline): MDHEN, SYDVKM. DNA of the CDR3: TGTGCCAGCAGTTTAGGGTTACAGGGCCCAAGTAGCAATCAGCCCCAGCATTTT. It encodes CASSLGLQGPSSNQPQHF.

The gene calls are TRBV12-5 and TRBJ2-7, with D uncertain. V shed 1 base and J shed 4 bases, with 8 bases lying between them. Germline loops: CDR1 LGHNT, CDR2 FRNRAP. This CDR3 is 13 amino acids long. The CDR3: CASGLDPRYEQYF. The CDR3 DNA sequence: TGTGCTAGTGGTTTGGACCCGAGATACGAGCAGTACTTC. Looking up the rest from reference TRBV12-5 and TRBJ2-7 gives the full variable domain: DARVTQTPRHKVTEMGQEVTMRCQPILGHNTVFWYRQTMMQGLELLAYFRNRAPLDDSGMPKDRFSAEMPDATLATLKIQPSEPRDSAVYFCASGLDPRYEQYFGPGTRLTVT.

The CDR3 is CASITGPLWETQYF. CDR3 coding DNA: TGCGCCAGCATCACGGGGCCCCTCTGGGAGACCCAGTACTTC. The rearrangement links TRBV10-1 to TRBJ2-5; D may be TRBD1 or TRBD2 (5 bases each). The CDR3 is 14 residues long. In germline, CDR1 is WNHNN, CDR2 SYGVQD (reference sequence). V shed 7 bases and J shed 5 bases, with 17 bases lying between them.

This clone was observed a few times. The chain employs TRBV6-4 and TRBJ2-7, with TRBD1 as a possible D gene (6 bases). The V end lost 8 bases, the J end lost 5 bases, and 13 bases lay between the germline ends. Germline V gives CDR1 MRHNA, CDR2 SNTAGT. CDR3 length: 12 residues. CDR3 nucleotide sequence: TGTGCCAGCGGCCGGGACACCCACGAGCAGTACTTC. Its translation: CASGRDTHEQYF.

The chain is built from TRBV18 and TRBJ2-1, with 13 bases identical to TRBD2. J lost 2 bases, V lost 3 bases, and 10 bases had no gene match. CDR3 size: 19 residues. Germline-derived CDR1 and CDR2 are KGHSH and LQKENI. The CDR3 region is CASSPLGTSGERAYNEQFF. CDR3 coding DNA: TGTGCCAGCTCACCTCTCGGGACTAGCGGGGAGAGGGCCTACAATGAGCAGTTCTTC.